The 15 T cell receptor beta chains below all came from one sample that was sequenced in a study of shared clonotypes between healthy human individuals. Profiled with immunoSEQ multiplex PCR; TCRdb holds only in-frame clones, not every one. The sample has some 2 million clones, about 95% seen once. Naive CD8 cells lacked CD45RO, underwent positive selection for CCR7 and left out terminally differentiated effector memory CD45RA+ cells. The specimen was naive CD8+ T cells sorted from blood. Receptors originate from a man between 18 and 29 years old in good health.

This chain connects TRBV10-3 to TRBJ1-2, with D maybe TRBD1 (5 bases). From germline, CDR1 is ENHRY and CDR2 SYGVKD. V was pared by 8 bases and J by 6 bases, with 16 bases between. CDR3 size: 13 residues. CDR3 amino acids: CAIDGEGLDGYTF. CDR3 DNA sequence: TGTGCCATCGATGGGGAGGGGCTGGATGGCTACACCTTC.

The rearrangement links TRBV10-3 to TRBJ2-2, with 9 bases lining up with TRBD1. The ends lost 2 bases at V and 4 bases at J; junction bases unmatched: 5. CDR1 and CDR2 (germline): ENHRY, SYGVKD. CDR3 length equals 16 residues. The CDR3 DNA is TGTGCCATCAGTGAGCCGGGACAGGGCGGCACCGGGGAGCTGTTTTTT. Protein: CAISEPGQGGTGELFF.

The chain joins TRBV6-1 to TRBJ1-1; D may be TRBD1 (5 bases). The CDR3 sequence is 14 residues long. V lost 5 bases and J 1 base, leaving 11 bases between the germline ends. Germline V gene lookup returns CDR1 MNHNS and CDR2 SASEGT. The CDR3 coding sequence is TGTGCCAGCAGTCACAGGACCGAGAACACTGAAGCTTTCTTT. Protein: CASSHRTENTEAFF.

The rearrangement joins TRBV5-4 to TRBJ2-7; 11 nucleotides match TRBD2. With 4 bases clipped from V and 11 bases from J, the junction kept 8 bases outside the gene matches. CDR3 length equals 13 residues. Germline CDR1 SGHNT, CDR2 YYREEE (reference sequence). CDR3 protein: CASSLLAGVVEYF. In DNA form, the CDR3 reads TGTGCCAGCAGCCTACTAGCGGGAGTGGTGGAGTACTTC.

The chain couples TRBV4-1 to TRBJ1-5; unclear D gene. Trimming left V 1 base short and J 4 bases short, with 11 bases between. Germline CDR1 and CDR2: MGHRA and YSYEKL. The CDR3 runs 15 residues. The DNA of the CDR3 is TGCGCCAGCAGCCAAGCGGACGGCTATAATCAGCCCCAGCATTTT. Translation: CASSQADGYNQPQHF.

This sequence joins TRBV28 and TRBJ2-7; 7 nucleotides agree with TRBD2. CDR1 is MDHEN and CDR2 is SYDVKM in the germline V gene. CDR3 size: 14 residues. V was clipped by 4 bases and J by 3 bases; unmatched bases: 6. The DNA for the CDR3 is TGTGCCAGCAGTTCCGGACTAGTAGGCTACGAGCAGTACTTC. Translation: CASSSGLVGYEQYF. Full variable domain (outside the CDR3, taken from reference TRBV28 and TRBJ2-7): DVKVTQSSRYLVKRTGEKVFLECVQDMDHENMFWYRQDPGLGLRLIYFSYDVKMKEKGDIPEGYSVSREKKERFSLILESASTNQTSMYLCASSSGLVGYEQYFGPGTRLTVT.

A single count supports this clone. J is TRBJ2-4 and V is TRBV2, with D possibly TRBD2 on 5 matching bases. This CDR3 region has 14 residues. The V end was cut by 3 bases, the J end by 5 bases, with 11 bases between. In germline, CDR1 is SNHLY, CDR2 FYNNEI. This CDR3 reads CASSDRGNQNIQYF. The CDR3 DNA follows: TGTGCCAGCAGTGATCGAGGGAACCAAAACATTCAGTACTTC.

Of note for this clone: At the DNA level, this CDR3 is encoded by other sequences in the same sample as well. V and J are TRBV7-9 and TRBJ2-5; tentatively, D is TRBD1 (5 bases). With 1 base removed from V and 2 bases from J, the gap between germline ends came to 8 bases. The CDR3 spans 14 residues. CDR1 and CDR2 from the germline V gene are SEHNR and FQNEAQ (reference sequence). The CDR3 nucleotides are TGTGCCAGCAGCTTAGGGGGCGGACAAGAGACCCAGTACTTC. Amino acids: CASSLGGGQETQYF.

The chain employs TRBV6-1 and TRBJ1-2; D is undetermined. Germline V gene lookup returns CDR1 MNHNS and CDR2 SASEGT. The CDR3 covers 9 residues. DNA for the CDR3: TGTGCGGTTGGGTATGGCTACACCTTC. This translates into CAVGYGYTF.

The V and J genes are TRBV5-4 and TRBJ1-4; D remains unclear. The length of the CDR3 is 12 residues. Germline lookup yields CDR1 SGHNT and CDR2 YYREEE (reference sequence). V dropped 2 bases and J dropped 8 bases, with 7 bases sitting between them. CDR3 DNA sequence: TGTGCCAGCAGCTTCGACGGAGAAAAACTGTTTTTT. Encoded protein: CASSFDGEKLFF.

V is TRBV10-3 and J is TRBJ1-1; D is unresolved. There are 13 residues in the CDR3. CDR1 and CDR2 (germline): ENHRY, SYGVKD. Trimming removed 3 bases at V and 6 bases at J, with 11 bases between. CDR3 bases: TGTGCCATCAGTGAATTATTGGGGTCTGAAGCTTTCTTT. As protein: CAISELLGSEAFF.

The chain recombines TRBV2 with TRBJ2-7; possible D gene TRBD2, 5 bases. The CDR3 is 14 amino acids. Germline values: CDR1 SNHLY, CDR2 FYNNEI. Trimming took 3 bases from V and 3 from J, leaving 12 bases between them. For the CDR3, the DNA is TGTGCCAGCAGTGATGACGGACTCAGCTACGAGCAGTACTTC. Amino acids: CASSDDGLSYEQYF.

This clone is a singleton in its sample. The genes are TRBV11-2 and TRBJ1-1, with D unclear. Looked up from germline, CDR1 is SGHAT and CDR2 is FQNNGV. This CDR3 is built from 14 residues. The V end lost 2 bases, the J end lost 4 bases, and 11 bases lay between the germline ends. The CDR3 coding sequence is TGTGCCAGCAGCTTAAAATCCGCTATCACTGAAGCTTTCTTT. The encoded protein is CASSLKSAITEAFF.

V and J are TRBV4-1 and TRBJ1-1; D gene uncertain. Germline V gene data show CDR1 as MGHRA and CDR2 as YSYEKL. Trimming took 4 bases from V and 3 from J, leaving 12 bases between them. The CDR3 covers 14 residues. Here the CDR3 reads CASSLRPSDTEAFF. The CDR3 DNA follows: TGCGCCAGCAGCCTCCGGCCGAGTGACACTGAAGCTTTCTTT.

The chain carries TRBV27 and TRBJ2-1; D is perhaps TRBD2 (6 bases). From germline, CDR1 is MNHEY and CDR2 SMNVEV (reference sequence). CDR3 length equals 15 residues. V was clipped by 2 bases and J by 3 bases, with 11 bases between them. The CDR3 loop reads CASSLVGTLYNEQFF. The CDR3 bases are TGTGCCAGCAGTTTAGTCGGGACTCTCTACAATGAGCAGTTCTTC.